The 11 T cell receptor beta chains given below trace back to one sample, sequenced in a study of blood T cell repertoires in COVID-19. Assay used: immunoSEQ multiplex PCR; TCRdb lists only in-frame clones, some missing. Among about 370,000 clones listed, roughly 90% were seen once. The sample was peripheral blood. These receptors were taken from a woman aged 25 to 39 with COVID-19, enrolled during active disease.

The J gene is TRBJ2-5, the V gene TRBV2; 11 bases are shared with TRBD2. The germline gives CDR1 SNHLY, CDR2 FYNNEI. CDR3 length equals 14 residues. The V gene end was trimmed by 6 bases and the J gene end by 5 bases; junction bases not matched to a gene: 5. The CDR3 DNA reads as TGTGCCAGCAGAGGACTAGCGGGTTGGGAGACCCAGTACTTC. Translated: CASRGLAGWETQYF. Using reference TRBV2 and TRBJ2-5 for the parts outside the CDR3, the full variable domain is EPEVTQTPSHQVTQMGQEVILRCVPISNHLYFYWYRQILGQKVEFLVSFYNNEISEKSEIFDDQFSVERPDGSNFTLKIRSTKLEDSAMYFCASRGLAGWETQYFGPGTRLLVL.

This clone was picked up one time. V gene TRBV6-5 combines with J gene TRBJ1-5; D perhaps matches TRBD1 (6 bases). CDR1 and CDR2 (germline): MNHEY, SVGAGI. CDR3 length: 13 residues. V lost 4 bases, J lost 6 bases, and 10 bases lay in between. The CDR3 loop reads CASSLQGTQPQHF. The CDR3 DNA is TGTGCCAGCAGTTTACAGGGAACTCAGCCCCAGCATTTT.

CDR3 in DNA: TGTGCCAGCAGCCGTACCGGGACAGGACGTACTAATGAAAAACTGTTTTTT. Encoded protein: CASSRTGTGRTNEKLFF. J is TRBJ1-4 and V is TRBV14, with 8 bases aligning to TRBD1. CDR1 and CDR2 (germline): SGHDN, FVKESK. The CDR3 has 17 amino acids. The V segment lost 4 bases and the J segment 2 bases; nucleotides outside the gene matches: 9.

This chain links TRBV5-1 with TRBJ2-7, with 8 bases lining up with TRBD2. V was pared by 1 base and J by 2 bases, with 2 bases of the junction left unmatched. CDR1 SGHRS and CDR2 YFSETQ come from the germline V gene. The CDR3 loop spans 14 amino acids. The CDR3 sequence is CASSLSGGTYEQYF. The CDR3 DNA reads as TGCGCCAGCAGCTTGAGCGGGGGAACCTACGAGCAGTACTTC.

The CDR3 DNA sequence: TGTGCCAGCAGCTTATGGGACAAATACAATGAGCAGTTCTTC. This translates into CASSLWDKYNEQFF. This chain uses TRBV7-2 with TRBJ2-1, with D perhaps matching TRBD1 (6 bases). Germline loops: CDR1 SGHTA, CDR2 FQGNSA. The CDR3 covers 14 residues. V gave up 2 bases and J gave up 4 bases, with 9 bases separating them.

The chain has TRBV7-9 and TRBJ1-4, with TRBD1 as a possible D gene (6 bases). Trimming removed 7 bases at V and 3 bases at J, with 12 bases between. The CDR3 consists of 14 residues. Per germline, CDR1 SEHNR and CDR2 FQNEAQ (reference sequence). The CDR3 loop reads CASTTDRSNEKLFF. The CDR3 DNA sequence: TGTGCCAGCACCACGGACAGATCTAATGAAAAACTGTTTTTT.

A note on this clone: Different DNA sequences within this sample yield the same CDR3. V is TRBV5-1 and J is TRBJ1-5; tentative D call: TRBD1 (5 bases). V gave up 1 base and J gave up 5 bases, with 10 bases separating them. The CDR3 sequence is 14 residues long. CDR1 and CDR2 from the germline V gene are SGHRS and YFSETQ. The CDR3 nucleotides read TGCGCCAGCAGCTTGAGGGGCGGGGATCAGCCCCAGCATTTT. Translated: CASSLRGGDQPQHF.

The V and J genes are TRBV4-1 and TRBJ1-2, with 8 nucleotides matching TRBD1. Germline V gene data show CDR1 as MGHRA and CDR2 as YSYEKL. With V trimmed by 6 bases and J by 4 bases, 25 bases remained unmatched. The CDR3 runs to 20 residues. CDR3 DNA: TGCGCCAGCAGTATATTTGGCGGCAGGGGGCGCAATCGGTCATCCTATGGCTACACCTTC. It specifies CASSIFGGRGRNRSSYGYTF.

The V gene is TRBV7-2, the J gene TRBJ2-5; TRBD1 agrees at 12 bases. Trimming cost V 4 bases and J 5 bases; bases outside gene matches: 8. CDR3 length: 16 amino acids. Germline CDR1 reads SGHTA; CDR2 reads FQGNSA. CDR3 sequence (DNA): TGTGCCAGCAGCTCATCCGGGACAGGGGGCTGGGAGACCCAGTACTTC. This encodes CASSSSGTGGWETQYF.

CDR3 DNA: TGCAGTGCTAGTTCGGTCTACACAGATACGCAGTATTTT. Protein product: CSASSVYTDTQYF. The rearrangement links TRBV20-1 to TRBJ2-3; D is ambiguous. Trimming took 3 bases from V and 2 from J, leaving 9 bases between them. CDR1 and CDR2 (germline): DFQATT, SNEGSKA (reference sequence). This CDR3 spans 13 amino acids.

The J gene is TRBJ2-1, the V gene TRBV18; 9 nucleotides line up with TRBD1. Trimming removed 4 bases from V and 6 bases from J; junction bases left unmatched: 7. Looked up from germline, CDR1 is KGHSH and CDR2 is LQKENI. The CDR3 has 15 residues. Here the CDR3 DNA reads TGTGCCAGCTCACAGAACCCGGACAGGGGCAATGAGCAGTTCTTC. Its protein is CASSQNPDRGNEQFF.